The 27 T cell receptor beta chains below were found in one sample sequenced in a study of shared clonotypes between healthy human individuals (TCRdb year 2020). CD8 naive samples consisted of CD45RO-negative cells that were positively selected for CCR7, yielding a CD45RA+CCR7+ population without TemRA cells. Library preparation used the immunoSEQ multiplex PCR assay. In its TCRdb copy, this immuneACCESS table keeps in-frame sequences only and misses some clones. Where compared with another copy, unresolved V genes explain less than half of these, and the others have no known cause. The sample records roughly 1,800,000 clones, roughly 95% of which are singletons. The top ten hold less than 1.5% of the sample. Sequenced sample: naive CD8+ T cells sorted from blood. This specimen's cell subset or site label, interpreted: CD45RA+CCR7+. The origin of the receptors is a man aged 18 to 30 in good health.

V is TRBV5-6 and J is TRBJ1-2; the match to TRBD1 covers 7 bases. Germline CDR1 reads SGHDT; CDR2 reads YYEEEE. The junction had 3 bases not matched to a gene; V was cut back by 6 bases and J by 1 base. This CDR3 region has 13 residues. Here the CDR3 reads CASNRGGNYGYTF. In nucleotides, the CDR3 is TGTGCCAGCAACAGGGGAGGTAACTATGGCTACACCTTC.

The V and J genes are TRBV6-1 and TRBJ1-1, with D unclear. Germline CDR1 is MNHNS and CDR2 is SASEGT. V lost 5 bases and J lost 6, with 16 bases in between. The CDR3 loop spans 14 amino acids. The CDR3 bases are TGTGCCAGCAGTTCCCCCCTCCTTCCGGCTGAAGCTTTCTTT. Protein: CASSSPLLPAEAFF.

V usage is TRBV4-3 and J usage is TRBJ2-7; 8 bases align to TRBD1. V lost 4 bases to trimming and J lost 3 bases; unmatched junction nucleotides: 11. The CDR3 consists of 16 residues. Germline lookup yields CDR1 LGHNA and CDR2 YSLEER. The CDR3 nucleotides read TGCGCCAGCAGCCCGTTGCCGGGACAGGAGAACTACGAGCAGTACTTC. Amino acids: CASSPLPGQENYEQYF.

The chain couples TRBV9 to TRBJ2-7; D gene uncertain. This CDR3 contains 13 residues. From germline, CDR1 is SGDLS and CDR2 YYNGEE. The V end lost 0 bases, the J end lost 3 bases, and 7 bases lay between the germline ends. CDR3 nucleotide sequence: TGTGCCAGCAGCGTAGGTATAGACTACGAGCAGTACTTC. Amino acids: CASSVGIDYEQYF.

This clone is a singleton in its sample. The genes are TRBV10-1 and TRBJ2-3, with TRBD2 identical over 10 bases. The CDR3 spans 15 residues. Looked up from germline, CDR1 is WNHNN and CDR2 is SYGVQD (reference sequence). V lost 5 bases, J lost 2 bases, and 4 bases stayed unmatched. The DNA for the CDR3 is TGCGCCAGCAGTAACCTAGCGGGGGTCACAGATACGCAGTATTTT. Encoded protein: CASSNLAGVTDTQYF.

As for this clone: The sample holds other DNA sequences that translate to the same CDR3. V gene TRBV27 combines with J gene TRBJ2-7; a weak D match, TRBD2 (6 bases). Germline CDR1 reads MNHEY; CDR2 reads SMNVEV (reference sequence). With 5 bases removed from V and 4 bases from J, the gap between germline ends came to 6 bases. CDR3 length equals 11 residues. CDR3 region: CASSGGYEQYF. In DNA form, the CDR3 reads TGTGCCAGCAGTGGGGGGTACGAGCAGTACTTC.

This chain links TRBV18 with TRBJ2-3, with 7 bases fitting TRBD1. Trimming took 6 bases from V and 0 from J; bases not matched to a gene: 6. The CDR3 loop spans 15 amino acids. Germline CDR1 KGHSH, CDR2 LQKENI. CDR3 in amino acids: CASSPDRESTDTQYF. CDR3 sequence (DNA): TGTGCCAGCTCTCCAGACAGGGAGAGCACAGATACGCAGTATTTT. The full variable domain, completed using reference TRBV18 and TRBJ2-3, is NAGVMQNPRHLVRRRGQEARLRCSPMKGHSHVYWYRQLPEEGLKFMVYLQKENIIDESGMPKERFSAEFPKEGPSILRIQQVVRGDSAAYFCASSPDRESTDTQYFGPGTRLTVL.

V gene TRBV27 combines with J gene TRBJ2-7; 9 nucleotides align to TRBD2. V was clipped by 2 bases and J by 3 bases; unmatched bases: 8. CDR1 is MNHEY and CDR2 is SMNVEV in the germline V gene (reference sequence). The CDR3 runs to 16 residues. CDR3 region: CASSLRGLAGSYEQYF. DNA for the CDR3: TGTGCCAGCAGTTTAAGGGGACTAGCTGGGAGCTACGAGCAGTACTTC.

This chain joins TRBV7-8 and TRBJ1-2, with 8 bases fitting TRBD1. CDR3 length equals 14 residues. Germline-derived CDR1 and CDR2 are SGHVS and FQNEAQ. V lost 5 bases and J lost 2; bases outside the gene matches: 4. The CDR3 DNA follows: TGTGCCAGCAGCACAGGACAGGGCAACTATGGCTACACCTTC. It codes for CASSTGQGNYGYTF.

The chain is built from TRBV7-9 and TRBJ2-7; D might be TRBD2 (5 bases). CDR1 and CDR2 from the germline V gene are SEHNR and FQNEAQ (reference sequence). The CDR3 is made up of 13 amino acids. V lost 5 bases and J lost 1, with 9 bases in between. This CDR3 is CASSRPGSYEQYF. CDR3 sequence (DNA): TGTGCCAGCAGCAGACCGGGATCCTACGAGCAGTACTTC.

The chain uses TRBV4-1 and TRBJ1-2; the D gene is possibly TRBD1 (5 bases). The V and J ends lost 4 bases and 7 bases respectively, with 19 bases between them. This CDR3 comprises 15 residues. Looked up from germline, CDR1 is MGHRA and CDR2 is YSYEKL. CDR3 sequence: CASSPDMAGHLGYTF. The CDR3 DNA reads as TGCGCCAGCAGCCCTGACATGGCAGGGCACCTTGGCTACACCTTC.

This clone has only one observation. The chain recombines TRBV5-6 with TRBJ1-1; the D is unclear. This CDR3 spans 13 amino acids. Trimming took 4 bases from V and 6 from J, leaving 13 bases between them. In germline, CDR1 is SGHDT, CDR2 YYEEEE. The CDR3 DNA reads as TGTGCCAGCAGCCCCGGTGGCGGTGCTGAAGCTTTCTTT. This translates into CASSPGGGAEAFF.

The chain is built from TRBV5-1 and TRBJ1-2; D is ambiguous. Germline CDR1 and CDR2: SGHRS and YFSETQ. V shed 4 bases and J shed 3 bases, with 4 bases lying between them. The CDR3 runs 11 residues. The CDR3 sequence: CASSHDYGYTF. The CDR3 nucleotides read TGCGCCAGCAGCCATGACTATGGCTACACCTTC.

V is TRBV9 and J is TRBJ2-7, with D perhaps TRBD1 (5 bases). V lost 5 bases and J lost 2, with 17 bases in between. Germline V gives CDR1 SGDLS, CDR2 YYNGEE. The CDR3 length is 15 residues. The CDR3 sequence: CASSLYERQPYEQYF. For the CDR3, the DNA is TGTGCCAGCAGTCTTTACGAACGACAGCCCTACGAGCAGTACTTC.

A note on this clone: Other DNA sequences of this sample code for an identical CDR3. The chain has TRBV5-1 and TRBJ2-1, with D perhaps matching TRBD2 (7 bases). Trimming took off 2 bases at V and 2 bases at J, with 11 bases between the two ends. CDR1 and CDR2 (germline): SGHRS, YFSETQ. This CDR3 comprises 15 residues. CDR3 nucleotide sequence: TGCGCCAGCAGCTTCGGCGGGGGCCCCTACAATGAGCAGTTCTTC. This sequence encodes CASSFGGGPYNEQFF. Complete variable domain (other parts from reference TRBV5-1 and TRBJ2-1): KAGVTQTPRYLIKTRGQQVTLSCSPISGHRSVSWYQQTPGQGLQFLFEYFSETQRNKGNFPGRFSGRQFSNSRSEMNVSTLELGDSALYLCASSFGGGPYNEQFFGPGTRLTVL.

The V call is TRBV6-1, the J call TRBJ2-5; 7 nucleotides match TRBD2. The V gene end was trimmed by 11 bases and the J gene end by 4 bases; junction bases not matched to a gene: 10. Germline V gives CDR1 MNHNS, CDR2 SASEGT. The CDR3 has 13 amino acids. The CDR3 reads CAVGGESGETQYF. The CDR3 DNA sequence: TGTGCCGTGGGGGGGGAGAGTGGAGAGACCCAGTACTTC.

The rearrangement links TRBV4-1 to TRBJ2-1, with D maybe TRBD2 (6 bases). The CDR3 is 15 residues long. Germline-derived CDR1 and CDR2 are MGHRA and YSYEKL. Trimming cost V 3 bases and J 8 bases, with 17 bases left between them. The chain's CDR3 is CASSHDRIGGDEQFF. The CDR3 nucleotides read TGCGCCAGCAGCCACGACCGGATCGGGGGAGATGAGCAGTTCTTC.

This clone came up once. This chain uses TRBV19 with TRBJ2-7; 7 positions agree with TRBD1. Germline V gene lookup returns CDR1 LNHDA and CDR2 SQIVND (reference sequence). The junction had 4 bases not matched to a gene; V was cut back by 5 bases and J by 0 bases. This CDR3 comprises 14 residues. The CDR3 here is CASSDRTGSYEQYF. CDR3 nucleotides: TGTGCCAGTAGTGATCGGACAGGCTCCTACGAGCAGTACTTC.

The chain joins TRBV27 to TRBJ2-7, with D possibly matching TRBD1 (6 bases). Germline assignment: CDR1 MNHEY and CDR2 SMNVEV (reference sequence). V shed 3 bases and J shed 6 bases, with 12 bases lying between them. The CDR3 length is 13 residues. Written as DNA, the CDR3 is TGTGCCAGCAGTTTCACAGGGCTCCCCGAGCAGTACTTC. It is translated as CASSFTGLPEQYF.

The rearrangement uses TRBV27 and TRBJ2-3, with TRBD2 matching 11 bases. This CDR3 is built from 15 residues. Germline V gene data show CDR1 as MNHEY and CDR2 as SMNVEV (reference sequence). V lost 9 bases to trimming and J lost 3 bases; unmatched junction nucleotides: 8. The CDR3, as DNA: TGTGCCAGTCGGGTAGCGGGAGGGCGAACAGATACGCAGTATTTT. Amino acid sequence: CASRVAGGRTDTQYF.

J is TRBJ2-1 and V is TRBV29-1; 8 positions agree with TRBD1. Germline CDR1 SQVTM, CDR2 ANQGSEA. Germline trimming cut 3 bases from V and 8 bases from J; bases unmatched to any gene: 9. This CDR3 contains 14 residues. This CDR3 reads CSVDYSGGFYEQFF. In nucleotides, the CDR3 is TGCAGCGTTGATTATTCAGGGGGCTTTTATGAGCAGTTCTTC.

This clone was detected once. The chain couples TRBV4-1 to TRBJ2-1; 10 nucleotides line up with TRBD2. After removal of 5 bases from V and 8 bases from J, the junction contained 12 bases not matched to a gene. There are 16 residues in the CDR3. Looked up from germline, CDR1 is MGHRA and CDR2 is YSYEKL. Written as DNA, the CDR3 is TGCGCCAGCAGCGGCCCCGGGACTAGCGAAAGTCATGAGCAGTTCTTC. Its protein product is CASSGPGTSESHEQFF.

The chain couples TRBV2 to TRBJ1-4; D gene uncertain. CDR1 is SNHLY and CDR2 is FYNNEI in the germline V gene. This CDR3 is built from 14 residues. The V end lost 3 bases, the J end lost 5 bases, and 10 bases lay between the germline ends. This CDR3 is CASSETHANEKLFF. The CDR3 DNA is TGTGCCAGCAGTGAGACACATGCAAATGAAAAACTGTTTTTT.

About this clone: This specimen includes other DNA sequences encoding the same CDR3. The chain is built from TRBV7-2 and TRBJ2-7; D is undetermined. Trimming left V 0 bases short and J 0 bases short, with 6 bases between. The CDR3 totals 14 residues. CDR1 and CDR2 (germline): SGHTA, FQGNSA. The CDR3 loop reads CASSLAGGSYEQYF. The CDR3 nucleotides read TGTGCCAGCAGCTTAGCAGGCGGCTCCTACGAGCAGTACTTC.

The chain links TRBV30 to TRBJ2-5; 7 bases fit TRBD2. V lost 5 bases and J lost 5; bases outside the gene matches: 17. Germline V lookup: CDR1 GTSNPN, CDR2 SVGIG (reference sequence). CDR3 size: 16 residues. CDR3 sequence: CAWDRTRAGEDETQYF. The CDR3 region has the DNA TGTGCCTGGGACCGGACTAGGGCGGGAGAGGATGAGACCCAGTACTTC.

The rearrangement links TRBV5-6 to TRBJ2-7; 11 bases agree with TRBD1. The ends lost 0 bases at V and 7 bases at J; junction bases unmatched: 6. Germline V gene lookup returns CDR1 SGHDT and CDR2 YYEEEE. This CDR3 spans 15 amino acids. The CDR3, as DNA: TGTGCCAGCAGCTTGGAGGGACAGGGGGTTTATGAGCAGTACTTC. Amino acids: CASSLEGQGVYEQYF.

This clone has a single count. V gene TRBV5-5 combines with J gene TRBJ2-7; no firm D call. The germline CDR1 and CDR2 sequences are SGHKS and YYEKEE (reference sequence). There are 16 residues in the CDR3. With 4 bases removed from V and 0 bases from J, the gap between germline ends came to 17 bases. CDR3 nucleotide sequence: TGTGCCAGCAGCCTAAGTACGATAGGCAGCTCCTACGAGCAGTACTTC. Translating gives CASSLSTIGSSYEQYF.